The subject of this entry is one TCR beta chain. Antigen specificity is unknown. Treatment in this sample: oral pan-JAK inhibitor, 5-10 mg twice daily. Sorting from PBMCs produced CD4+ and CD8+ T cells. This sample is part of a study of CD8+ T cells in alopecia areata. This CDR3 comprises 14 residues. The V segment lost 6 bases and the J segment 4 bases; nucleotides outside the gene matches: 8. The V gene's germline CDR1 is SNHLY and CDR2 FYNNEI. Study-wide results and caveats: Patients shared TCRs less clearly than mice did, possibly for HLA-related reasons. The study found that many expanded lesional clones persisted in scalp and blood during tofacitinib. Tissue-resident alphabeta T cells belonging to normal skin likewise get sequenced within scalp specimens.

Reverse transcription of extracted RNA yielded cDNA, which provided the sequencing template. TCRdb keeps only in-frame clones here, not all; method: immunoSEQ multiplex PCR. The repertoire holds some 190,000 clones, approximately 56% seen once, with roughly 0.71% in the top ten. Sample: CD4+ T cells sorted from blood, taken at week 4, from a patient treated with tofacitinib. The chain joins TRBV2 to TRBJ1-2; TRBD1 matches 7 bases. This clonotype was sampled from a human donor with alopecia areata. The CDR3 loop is CASRGQGGGYGYTF. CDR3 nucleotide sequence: TGTGCCAGCAGGGGCCAGGGGGGAGGCTATGGCTACACCTTC.